This T cell receptor (beta chain) was obtained from a study of blood T cell repertoires in COVID-19. Looking at the study overall: Some COVID-19 samples were acute and others convalescent; all came from the United States, Italy and Spain.

CDR3 length: 13 amino acids. Germline V gene sequence: CDR1 SEHNR, CDR2 FQNEAQ (reference sequence). V dropped 3 bases and J dropped 4 bases, with 9 bases sitting between them. Libraries were prepared by immunoSEQ multiplex PCR; TCRdb keeps only in-frame clonotypes and omits some of them. Altogether about 190,000 clones are present, about 90% being singletons, with the ten largest covering around 1.6%. Sequencing was carried out using peripheral blood. The TCR comes from a young man with active or convalescent COVID-19. The rearrangement uses TRBV7-9 and TRBJ1-1; D gene unclear. The CDR3 sequence: CASSLRDFTEAFF. CDR3 DNA: TGTGCCAGCAGCTTGCGGGATTTCACTGAAGCTTTCTTT.